Each of the 8 T cell receptor beta chains below was sequenced from the same sample in a study of blood T cells in healthy people across ages. With a J-beta primer mix and a sample-barcoded 5' primer, a second PCR ran roughly 7 to 11 cycles. A single record per CDR3 protein comes from TCRdb applying MiXCR to the 5' RACE reads. This table holds approximately 1,000,000 distinct CDR3 sequences, 30% to 40% found once. Specimen: blood. All receptors derive from a man aged 18-30 years in good health.

The chain links TRBV18 to TRBJ2-3; TRBD2 agrees at 13 bases. This CDR3 region has 14 residues. Trimming at V came to 2 bases and at J to 10 bases, leaving 3 bases not matched to a gene. CDR1 and CDR2 from the germline V gene are KGHSH and LQKENI. In DNA, the CDR3 is TGTGCCAGCTCACCAGGGACTAGCGGGGCCGCGCAGTATTTT. Its translation: CASSPGTSGAAQYF.

The J gene is TRBJ2-3, the V gene TRBV25-1, with TRBD1 matching over 8 bases. Trimming took 3 bases from V and 2 from J; bases not matched to a gene: 10. Germline-derived CDR1 and CDR2 are MGHDK and SYGVNS. The CDR3 is made up of 17 amino acids. The CDR3 DNA is TGTGCCAGCAGTGACAGACTCAGGGGGCTCGACACAGATACGCAGTATTTT. It is translated as CASSDRLRGLDTDTQYF.

CDR3 residues: CASSLTGRVNTGELFF. The CDR3 bases are TGTGCCAGCAGCCTAACGGGACGGGTGAACACCGGGGAGCTGTTTTTT. V gene TRBV7-2 combines with J gene TRBJ2-2; either TRBD1 or TRBD2 may supply D (5 bases each). With 5 bases removed from V and 1 base from J, the gap between germline ends came to 14 bases. This CDR3 comprises 16 residues. Germline V gene data show CDR1 as SGHTA and CDR2 as FQGNSA.

This clonotype was recorded once. An end of the junction does not agree with germline; a read error may underlie this. This chain links TRBV12-3 or TRBV12-4 with TRBJ1-3; 9 bases agree with TRBD1. The CDR3 is 15 amino acids. The CDR3 sequence is CACSSGTGSGNTIYF. Here the CDR3 DNA reads TGTGCCTGCAGTTCCGGGACAGGGAGTGGAAACACCATATATTTT.

The chain carries TRBV5-6 and TRBJ1-2, with D possibly matching TRBD1 (5 bases). Germline CDR1 is SGHDT and CDR2 is YYEEEE. The CDR3 extends over 13 amino acids. V was pared by 6 bases and J by 1 base, with 10 bases between. The CDR3 is CASTAGNNYGYTF. CDR3 nucleotide sequence: TGTGCCAGCACCGCAGGGAATAACTATGGCTACACCTTC. The complete variable domain, with remaining parts taken from reference TRBV5-6 and TRBJ1-2, reads DAGVTQSPTHLIKTRGQQVTLRCSPKSGHDTVSWYQQALGQGPQFIFQYYEEEERQRGNFPDRFSGHQFPNYSSELNVNALLLGDSALYLCASTAGNNYGYTFGSGTRLTVV.

This clonotype has only a few counts. The chain carries TRBV7-2 and TRBJ2-7; D is unresolved. The V end lost 4 bases, the J end lost 1 base, and 11 bases lay between the germline ends. The CDR3 has 14 amino acids. Germline values: CDR1 SGHTA, CDR2 FQGNSA. CDR3 sequence (DNA): TGTGCCAGCAGCTATAGTTGGTCATCCTACGAGCAGTACTTC. Its protein product is CASSYSWSSYEQYF.

The chain joins TRBV27 to TRBJ2-3, with D perhaps TRBD2 (5 bases). With 6 bases removed from V and 4 bases from J, the gap between germline ends came to 20 bases. This CDR3 is built from 16 residues. Per germline, CDR1 MNHEY and CDR2 SMNVEV (reference sequence). Written as DNA, the CDR3 is TGTGCCAGCAGCCGAGCCGCCTCGCGGGTGTCAGATACGCAGTATTTT. Amino acids: CASSRAASRVSDTQYF.

This clonotype was recorded many times. The chain links TRBV12-3 or TRBV12-4 to TRBJ1-1, with D uncertain. The V end was cut by 0 bases, the J end by 5 bases, with 7 bases between. The CDR3 sequence is 13 residues long. CDR3 amino acids: CASSLALRTEAFF. CDR3 sequence (DNA): TGTGCCAGCAGTTTAGCGCTAAGAACTGAAGCTTTCTTT.